Following are 21 T cell receptor beta chains from one sample sequenced in a study of cytomegalovirus exposure and HLA in healthy donors. The study ran its PCR with 60 Vbeta and 13 Jbeta primers. TCRdb's table, derived via immunoSEQ multiplex PCR, lists solely in-frame clones and lacks some. The repertoire consists of approximately 80,000 clones, with under 85% occurring once and the leading ten covering roughly a sixth. The source material was PBMCs. Every receptor here comes from a middle-aged woman in good health and CMV-seropositive.

This clone was detected only once. V gene TRBV9 combines with J gene TRBJ2-5; D not certain. V lost 0 bases to trimming and J lost 1 base, with 7 bases between them. CDR1 SGDLS and CDR2 YYNGEE come from the germline V gene. This CDR3 contains 14 residues. CDR3 sequence reads: CASSVEASQETQYF. For the CDR3, the DNA is TGTGCCAGCAGCGTAGAGGCTAGCCAAGAGACCCAGTACTTC.

The V call is TRBV5-1, the J call TRBJ1-4; 8 positions agree with TRBD1. CDR1 is SGHRS and CDR2 is YFSETQ in the germline V gene. The CDR3 extends over 14 amino acids. J was trimmed by 5 bases and V by 5 bases; bases with no gene match: 5. This chain's CDR3 is CASSQTGENEKLFF. The CDR3, as DNA: TGCGCCAGCAGTCAGACAGGGGAGAATGAAAAACTGTTTTTT.

The gene calls are TRBV27 and TRBJ2-7, with D possibly TRBD1 on 6 matching bases. The CDR3 runs to 15 residues. Germline CDR1 is MNHEY and CDR2 is SMNVEV (reference sequence). Trimming cost V 5 bases and J 3 bases, with 17 bases left between them. CDR3 sequence (DNA): TGTGCCAGCAGTCTAAGCCGCGGACAGAGCTACGAGCAGTACTTC. Protein: CASSLSRGQSYEQYF.

This clone has a count of ten or more. The rearrangement joins TRBV6-5 to TRBJ1-1; 8 nucleotides agree with TRBD1. Per the germline V gene, CDR1 is MNHEY and CDR2 is SVGAGI. The length of the CDR3 is 16 residues. With V trimmed by 2 bases and J by 0 bases, 5 bases remained unmatched. The CDR3 loop reads CASSYHQTGVNTEAFF. CDR3 in DNA: TGTGCCAGCAGTTACCATCAGACAGGGGTGAACACTGAAGCTTTCTTT.

The V gene is TRBV5-1, the J gene TRBJ2-1; D might be TRBD1 (5 bases). Germline loops: CDR1 SGHRS, CDR2 YFSETQ. CDR3 length: 14 amino acids. V dropped 6 bases and J dropped 10 bases, with 20 bases sitting between them. This CDR3 reads CASTLDTITGEQFF. The CDR3 DNA reads as TGCGCCAGCACCCTGGACACTATTACAGGAGAGCAGTTCTTC.

The rearrangement links TRBV30 to TRBJ2-7; 8 nucleotides match TRBD1. Germline V gene data show CDR1 as GTSNPN and CDR2 as SVGIG (reference sequence). CDR3 length: 17 residues. V lost 3 bases and J lost 3; bases outside the gene matches: 16. The CDR3 reads CAWRDYRIGTGNYEQYF. In nucleotides, the CDR3 is TGTGCCTGGAGGGATTATCGCATCGGGACAGGTAACTACGAGCAGTACTTC.

This chain uses TRBV4-1 with TRBJ2-7, with D maybe TRBD2 (6 bases). With 1 base removed from V and 9 bases from J, the gap between germline ends came to 16 bases. Per germline, CDR1 MGHRA and CDR2 YSYEKL. CDR3 length: 14 residues. CDR3: CASSQAGVMGGQYF. The CDR3 DNA sequence: TGCGCCAGCAGCCAAGCGGGGGTCATGGGGGGGCAGTACTTC.

This chain links TRBV9 with TRBJ1-5; no definite D call. Germline CDR1 is SGDLS and CDR2 is YYNGEE. Trimming removed 4 bases at V and 5 bases at J, with 10 bases between. CDR3 length: 13 residues. CDR3 amino acids: CASSPGGYQPQHF. In DNA, the CDR3 is TGTGCCAGCAGCCCGGGAGGGTATCAGCCCCAGCATTTT.

This sequence joins TRBV5-6 and TRBJ1-6; D unresolved. In germline, CDR1 is SGHDT, CDR2 YYEEEE. The V end lost 1 base, the J end lost 5 bases, and 7 bases lay between the germline ends. The length of the CDR3 is 14 residues. CDR3 sequence reads: CASSLRENNSPLHF. The CDR3 nucleotides are TGTGCCAGCAGCTTGCGGGAAAATAATTCACCCCTCCACTTT.

This chain links TRBV30 with TRBJ2-7; D uncertain. Trimming stripped 4 bases from V and 2 bases from J, with 9 bases between. Germline assignment: CDR1 GTSNPN and CDR2 SVGIG (reference sequence). CDR3 size: 12 residues. In DNA, the CDR3 is TGTGCCTGGAACCGAACACCCTACGAGCAGTACTTC. This gives the protein CAWNRTPYEQYF. Drawing the rest from reference TRBV30 and TRBJ2-7, the complete variable domain is SQTIHQWPATLVQPVGSPLSLECTVEGTSNPNLYWYRQAAGRGLQLLFYSVGIGQISSEVPQNLSASRPQDRQFILSSKKLLLSDSGFYLCAWNRTPYEQYFGPGTRLTVT.

V and J are TRBV5-4 and TRBJ2-3; D perhaps matches TRBD2 (5 bases). The germline CDR1 and CDR2 sequences are SGHNT and YYREEE (reference sequence). The CDR3 contains 15 residues. V gave up 6 bases and J gave up 0 bases, with 14 bases separating them. Here the CDR3 reads CASTMRAQSTDTQYF. The CDR3 DNA reads TGTGCCAGCACCATGCGGGCCCAGAGCACAGATACGCAGTATTTT. Full variable domain (remainder filled in from reference TRBV5-4 and TRBJ2-3): ETGVTQSPTHLIKTRGQQVTLRCSSQSGHNTVSWYQQALGQGPQFIFQYYREEENGRGNFPPRFSGLQFPNYSSELNVNALELDDSALYLCASTMRAQSTDTQYFGPGTRLTVL.

This clone was seen once. The rearrangement uses TRBV6-5 and TRBJ1-6, with TRBD1 matching over 7 bases. The CDR3 is 15 amino acids. With V trimmed by 4 bases and J by 7 bases, 7 bases remained unmatched. The germline gives CDR1 MNHEY, CDR2 SVGAGI. For the CDR3, the DNA is TGTGCCAGCAGTTCAACGAGACAGGGAAATTCACCCCTCCACTTT. Its translation: CASSSTRQGNSPLHF.

The gene calls are TRBV19 and TRBJ2-1; weak D call: TRBD2 (5 bases). The CDR3 runs to 16 residues. Per germline, CDR1 LNHDA and CDR2 SQIVND (reference sequence). V lost 7 bases and J lost 0, with 16 bases in between. CDR3 in amino acids: CASTRTVMSSYNEQFF. In nucleotides, the CDR3 is TGTGCCAGTACCCGGACTGTCATGAGCTCCTACAATGAGCAGTTCTTC.

The genes are TRBV29-1 and TRBJ1-1; TRBD1 is a possible D gene (6 bases). Germline V gene sequence: CDR1 SQVTM, CDR2 ANQGSEA. Trimming stripped 3 bases from V and 4 bases from J, with 12 bases between. This CDR3 has 13 amino acids. The CDR3 bases are TGCAGCGTTGAGCGGTCAGGGGCCACTGAAGCTTTCTTT. This codes for CSVERSGATEAFF.

This clone turned up a few times. The DNA of the CDR3 is TGTGCCACCAGCACAGGGGAGACCCAGTACTTC. The encoded protein is CATSTGETQYF. This sequence joins TRBV15 and TRBJ2-5; maybe TRBD1 (5 bases). CDR1 is LNHNV, CDR2 YYDKDF, per germline (reference sequence). This CDR3 region has 11 residues. V was pared by 4 bases and J by 5 bases, with 5 bases between.

The chain combines TRBV25-1 with TRBJ1-2; D gene ambiguous. Germline-derived CDR1 and CDR2 are MGHDK and SYGVNS. Deletions cut 2 bases from V and 1 base from J, with 11 bases between. There are 15 residues in the CDR3. In nucleotides, the CDR3 is TGTGCCAGCAGTGAAACTGCGGGAAATAACTATGGCTACACCTTC. This codes for CASSETAGNNYGYTF.

The V and J genes are TRBV7-9 and TRBJ1-2; 7 nucleotides match TRBD1. Per the germline V gene, CDR1 is SEHNR and CDR2 is FQNEAQ (reference sequence). The CDR3 sequence is 13 residues long. V lost 5 bases and J lost 8; bases outside the gene matches: 8. The CDR3 is CASSIEQGSGYTF. As DNA, the CDR3 is TGTGCCAGCAGCATTGAACAGGGGTCAGGCTACACCTTC.

The chain recombines TRBV2 with TRBJ1-4; D is unresolved. The V gene lost 7 bases and the J gene lost 0 bases, with 15 bases spanning the gap. Germline values: CDR1 SNHLY, CDR2 FYNNEI. This CDR3 region has 16 residues. The CDR3 loop is CASMVGRLATNEKLFF. The CDR3 DNA follows: TGTGCCAGCATGGTTGGCAGGCTTGCAACTAATGAAAAACTGTTTTTT.

This clone was counted between two and nine times. The rearrangement joins TRBV28 to TRBJ2-7; the match to TRBD2 covers 8 bases. This CDR3 region has 15 residues. The germline V gene has CDR1 MDHEN and CDR2 SYDVKM. Trimming cost V 2 bases and J 5 bases; bases outside gene matches: 8. The CDR3 protein is CASSLPGLGSDEQYF. CDR3 DNA: TGTGCCAGCAGTTTACCGGGACTAGGATCCGACGAGCAGTACTTC.

This sequence joins TRBV10-1 and TRBJ1-1; maybe TRBD1 (6 bases). V shed 6 bases and J shed 2 bases, with 10 bases lying between them. This CDR3 has 13 amino acids. CDR1 WNHNN and CDR2 SYGVQD come from the germline V gene (reference sequence). The CDR3 loop reads CASRRQANTEAFF. The CDR3 DNA reads as TGCGCCAGCAGACGACAGGCAAACACTGAAGCTTTCTTT.

This clone was seen a few times. The rearrangement links TRBV10-3 to TRBJ1-4; maybe TRBD1 (5 bases). V dropped 8 bases and J dropped 4 bases, with 11 bases sitting between them. The CDR3 is made up of 13 amino acids. Germline values: CDR1 ENHRY, CDR2 SYGVKD. The CDR3 spells CAIRSGNNEKLFF. The CDR3 nucleotides read TGTGCCATCCGGTCAGGGAATAATGAAAAACTGTTTTTT.